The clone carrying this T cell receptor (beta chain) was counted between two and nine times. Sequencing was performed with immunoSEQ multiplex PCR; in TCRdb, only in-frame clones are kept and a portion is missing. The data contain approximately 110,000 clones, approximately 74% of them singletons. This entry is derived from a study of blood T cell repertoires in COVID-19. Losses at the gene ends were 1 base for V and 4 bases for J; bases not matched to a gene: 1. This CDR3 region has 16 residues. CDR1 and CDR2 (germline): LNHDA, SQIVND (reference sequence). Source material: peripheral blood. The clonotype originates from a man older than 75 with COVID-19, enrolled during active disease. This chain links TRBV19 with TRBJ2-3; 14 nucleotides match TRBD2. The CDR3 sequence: CASSIGLAGGSDTQYF. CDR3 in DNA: TGTGCCAGTAGTATAGGACTAGCGGGAGGGTCAGATACGCAGTATTTT. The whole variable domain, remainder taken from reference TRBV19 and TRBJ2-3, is DGGITQSPKYLFRKEGQNVTLSCEQNLNHDAMYWYRQDPGQGLRLIYYSQIVNDFQKGDIAEGYSVSREKKESFPLTVTSAQKNPTAFYLCASSIGLAGGSDTQYFGPGTRLTVL.